The 31 T cell receptor beta chains below all came from one sample that was sequenced in a study of CD8+CD57+ T cells in acquired aplastic anemia. Genomic DNA, serving as template, underwent TCR beta VDJ and CDR3 profiling. TCRdb called the reads again in MiXCR, with one record for every CDR3 protein. The sample records roughly 150,000 distinct CDR3 sequences, roughly 40% being singletons. Sequenced: sorted CD4+, CD8+, or CD8+CD57+ T cells (not recorded which) from PBMCs. Receptor source: a human donor in good health.

Points on this clonotype: A read error may produce the germline difference seen at one junction end. The V call is TRBV10-3, the J call TRBJ1-2, with D tentatively TRBD1 (5 bases). Looked up from germline, CDR1 is ENHRY and CDR2 is SYGVKD. The CDR3 length is 13 residues. Here the CDR3 DNA reads TGTGCCCTCAGGGAAGGGCCTAACTATGGCTACACCTTC. Translated: CALREGPNYGYTF.

The genes are TRBV6-5 and TRBJ2-3, with D possibly being TRBD1 or TRBD2 (6 bases each). The CDR3 contains 16 residues. Germline V lookup: CDR1 MNHEY, CDR2 SVGAGI. V shed 2 bases and J shed 2 bases, with 14 bases lying between them. The DNA for the CDR3 is TGTGCCAGCAGTTACCCGAGGGGGGCCTACACAGATACGCAGTATTTT. Its translation: CASSYPRGAYTDTQYF.

As to this clonotype: Mismatch with germline at one junction end may stem from a read error. The rearrangement links TRBV6-5 to TRBJ2-2; 10 positions agree with TRBD1. The CDR3 has 15 amino acids. CDR1 is MNHEY, CDR2 SVGAGI, per germline. CDR3 sequence: CASSYRDRGTGEPFF. The DNA of the CDR3 is TGTGCCAGCAGTTACCGGGACAGGGGCACCGGGGAGCCGTTTTTT.

This clonotype was recorded at least ten times. This chain connects TRBV25-1 to TRBJ1-2; D may be TRBD1 (5 bases). CDR3 length: 13 amino acids. Germline V lookup: CDR1 MGHDK, CDR2 SYGVNS. Trimming cost V 3 bases and J 0 bases, with 5 bases left between them. Here the CDR3 DNA reads TGTGCCAGCAGTGAGGGACCTAACTATGGCTACACCTTC. Protein sequence: CASSEGPNYGYTF.

About this clonotype: A junction end diverges from the germline sequence, so it may reflect a read error. This rearrangement joins TRBV12-3 or TRBV12-4 to TRBJ2-1; 13 bases are a match to TRBD2. CDR3 size: 18 residues. The DNA of the CDR3 is TGTGCCAGCAGCGGGCGACTAGCGGGAGGAAACTCCTACGATGAGCAGTTCTTC. Amino acids: CASSGRLAGGNSYDEQFF.

This clonotype showed up just once. V is TRBV12-3 or TRBV12-4 and J is TRBJ2-7, with D tentatively TRBD1 (7 bases). The CDR3 runs to 16 residues. Trimming removed 5 bases at V and 2 bases at J, with 19 bases between. CDR3: CASSPLAGQGAYEQYF. CDR3 DNA sequence: TGTGCCAGCAGTCCTCTCGCGGGGCAGGGGGCCTACGAGCAGTACTTC.

This clonotype was recorded many times. This CDR3 reads CASSQAVGGSGYTF. Written as DNA, the CDR3 is TGTGCCAGCAGCCAAGCCGTAGGAGGGTCTGGCTACACCTTC. The chain joins TRBV3-1 to TRBJ1-2; D unclear. From germline, CDR1 is LGHDT and CDR2 YNNKEL (reference sequence). This CDR3 region has 14 residues. Trimming left V 1 base short and J 7 bases short, with 13 bases between. Full variable domain (rest looked up from reference TRBV3-1 and TRBJ1-2): DTAVSQTPKYLVTQMGNDKSIKCEQNLGHDTMYWYKQDSKKFLKIMFSYNNKELIINETVPNRFSPKSPDKAHLNLHINSLELGDSAVYFCASSQAVGGSGYTFGSGTRLTVV.

This rearrangement joins TRBV15 to TRBJ2-7; D may match TRBD1 or TRBD2 (5 bases each). CDR3 length equals 19 residues. Trimming removed 1 base from V and 5 bases from J, with 27 bases in between. Germline CDR1 is LNHNV and CDR2 is YYDKDF (reference sequence). The CDR3 region has the DNA TGTGCCACCAGCAGAGGTGGCATGGGGCGAAGGACTTCTTCGGACGAGCAGTACTTC. Protein: CATSRGGMGRRTSSDEQYF.

Comment on this clonotype: One end of the junction is discordant with germline, which a read error may explain. The gene calls are TRBV29-1 and TRBJ2-3, with D perhaps matching TRBD2 (5 bases). Germline V gene data show CDR1 as SQVTM and CDR2 as ANQGSEA. The CDR3 covers 14 residues. CDR3 DNA sequence: TGCGGCGTTGAAGAACGAGGGCCCAGCGATACGCAGTATTTT. It codes for CGVEERGPSDTQYF.

This clonotype has a count of ten or more. The chain carries TRBV4-3 and TRBJ2-1, with no clear D. V lost 5 bases, J lost 0 bases, and 11 bases lay in between. Looked up from germline, CDR1 is LGHNA and CDR2 is YSLEER. This CDR3 has 15 residues. The CDR3 here is CASSSQVLSYNEQFF. The CDR3 nucleotides read TGCGCCAGCAGCTCCCAGGTACTCTCCTACAATGAGCAGTTCTTC.

The rearrangement uses TRBV29-1 and TRBJ2-7; 15 nucleotides align to TRBD2. CDR3 length: 16 residues. Trimming at V came to 6 bases and at J to 2 bases, leaving 8 bases not matched to a gene. Germline CDR1 reads SQVTM; CDR2 reads ANQGSEA. CDR3 amino acids: CSVGGLAGGNPYEQYF. The DNA of the CDR3 is TGCAGCGTGGGAGGACTAGCGGGGGGGAACCCCTACGAGCAGTACTTC.

The chain joins TRBV19 to TRBJ2-7, with D possibly TRBD2 on 6 matching bases. Germline CDR1 reads LNHDA; CDR2 reads SQIVND (reference sequence). V lost 5 bases, J lost 3 bases, and 17 bases lay in between. CDR3 length equals 15 residues. CDR3 DNA: TGTGCCAGTAGTTGCGGCCGGGAGATCCACTACGAGCAGTACTTC. It codes for CASSCGREIHYEQYF.

The rearrangement uses TRBV6-1 and TRBJ2-6; D gene ambiguous. V was cut by 6 bases and J by 0 bases, with 18 bases left in between. CDR1 is MNHNS, CDR2 SASEGT, per germline. CDR3 length: 18 amino acids. The CDR3 DNA reads as TGTGCCAGCAGCCCACCCACCCAGCTGATCTCTGGGGCCAACGTCCTGACTTTC. Protein: CASSPPTQLISGANVLTF.

V is TRBV2 and J is TRBJ2-6; D remains ambiguous. Germline lookup yields CDR1 SNHLY and CDR2 FYNNEI. Deletions cut 10 bases from V and 0 bases from J, with 16 bases between. CDR3 length: 16 amino acids. The CDR3 loop reads CATKFPLISGANVLTF. The DNA for the CDR3 is TGTGCCACCAAGTTCCCCTTGATCTCTGGGGCCAACGTCCTGACTTTC.

J is TRBJ2-7 and V is TRBV10-3, with D possibly matching TRBD2 (6 bases). V was trimmed by 6 bases and J by 4 bases, leaving 13 bases between them. Per the germline V gene, CDR1 is ENHRY and CDR2 is SYGVKD. CDR3 length equals 13 residues. CDR3 sequence: CAISRDSLYEQYF. CDR3 DNA sequence: TGTGCCATCAGCCGGGACTCACTGTACGAGCAGTACTTC.

The table lists this clonotype with many counts. The chain joins TRBV7-2 to TRBJ2-1; D uncertain. CDR1 and CDR2 from the germline V gene are SGHTA and FQGNSA. Trimming took off 2 bases at V and 4 bases at J, with 9 bases between the two ends. The CDR3 length is 14 residues. The CDR3 nucleotides read TGTGCCAGCAGCTTAATTCTAGAGTACAATGAGCAGTTCTTC. This codes for CASSLILEYNEQFF.

This clonotype was recorded many times. The gene calls are TRBV20-1 and TRBJ1-2; perhaps TRBD1 as D (6 bases). Between the trimmed V and J ends, which lost 6 bases and 5 bases, there was a span of 31 bases. Germline CDR1 is DFQATT and CDR2 is SNEGSKA (reference sequence). There are 18 residues in the CDR3. Here the CDR3 DNA reads TGCAGTGCCTGGGACCTCCGTCAGCCTGAGGGGGGGGCGTATGGCTACACCTTC. Its protein product is CSAWDLRQPEGGAYGYTF.

This clonotype was counted many times. This sequence joins TRBV7-2 and TRBJ2-6, with no clear D. V lost 7 bases, J lost 0 bases, and 7 bases lay in between. This CDR3 is built from 14 residues. Germline CDR1 SGHTA, CDR2 FQGNSA. CDR3 sequence: CASKPISGANVLTF. In DNA form, the CDR3 reads TGTGCCAGCAAACCGATCTCTGGGGCCAACGTCCTGACTTTC.

The V and J genes are TRBV2 and TRBJ2-1, with D possibly called TRBD1 or TRBD2 (5 bases each). Looked up from germline, CDR1 is SNHLY and CDR2 is FYNNEI. V dropped 10 bases and J dropped 2 bases, with 18 bases sitting between them. The CDR3 covers 15 residues. Here the CDR3 reads CATQRGANPYNEQFF. CDR3 bases: TGTGCCACCCAGAGGGGAGCTAACCCCTACAATGAGCAGTTCTTC. The whole variable domain, filled in from reference TRBV2 and TRBJ2-1, reads EPEVTQTPSHQVTQMGQEVILRCVPISNHLYFYWYRQILGQKVEFLVSFYNNEISEKSEIFDDQFSVERPDGSNFTLKIRSTKLEDSAMYFCATQRGANPYNEQFFGPGTRLTVL.

V gene TRBV20-1 combines with J gene TRBJ1-5, with 7 bases that match TRBD1. This CDR3 contains 13 residues. Germline values: CDR1 DFQATT, CDR2 SNEGSKA (reference sequence). The J segment lost 5 bases and the V segment lost 6 bases, leaving 7 bases of the junction unmatched. The CDR3 sequence: CSARGDGDQPQHF. CDR3 DNA: TGCAGTGCCAGGGGGGACGGGGATCAGCCCCAGCATTTT.

This clonotype was detected many times. The chain links TRBV18 to TRBJ2-7, with unresolved D. The CDR3 is made up of 12 amino acids. CDR1 and CDR2 from the germline V gene are KGHSH and LQKENI. V lost 1 base and J lost 3, with 4 bases in between. CDR3 coding DNA: TGTGCCAGCTCACCACGGCTCTACGAGCAGTACTTC. It is translated as CASSPRLYEQYF.

This clonotype was counted at least ten times. This chain uses TRBV7-6 with TRBJ2-3, with D maybe TRBD2 (6 bases). Trimming pared 5 bases from V and 0 bases from J, leaving 18 bases between. The V gene's germline CDR1 is SGHVS and CDR2 FNYEAQ. The CDR3 is made up of 17 amino acids. As DNA, the CDR3 is TGTGCCAGCAGCCTGGCCCGGGGGATCCTTAGCACAGATACGCAGTATTTT. Translation gives CASSLARGILSTDTQYF.

This clonotype was observed a handful of times. The J gene is TRBJ2-2, the V gene TRBV28; D not certain. The CDR3 has 13 residues. In germline, CDR1 is MDHEN, CDR2 SYDVKM. The V end lost 5 bases, the J end lost 6 bases, and 10 bases lay between the germline ends. The CDR3 reads CASSPIAPGELFF. The DNA for the CDR3 is TGTGCCAGCAGTCCCATAGCCCCCGGGGAGCTGTTTTTT.

The chain is built from TRBV7-9 and TRBJ2-7; D unclear. With 1 base removed from V and 2 bases from J, the gap between germline ends came to 6 bases. There are 13 residues in the CDR3. The germline CDR1 and CDR2 sequences are SEHNR and FQNEAQ (reference sequence). CDR3 protein: CASSLERPYEQYF. DNA of the CDR3: TGTGCCAGCAGCTTAGAACGGCCCTACGAGCAGTACTTC.

This chain joins TRBV15 and TRBJ1-5, with D possibly TRBD1 on 6 matching bases. Trimming left V 1 base short and J 1 base short, with 14 bases between. The CDR3 consists of 17 residues. Germline values: CDR1 LNHNV, CDR2 YYDKDF (reference sequence). The CDR3 protein is CATSRGRGGSSNQPQHF. For the CDR3, the DNA is TGTGCCACCAGCAGAGGTAGGGGGGGATCGAGCAATCAGCCCCAGCATTTT.

The sample holds a few counts of this clonotype. The genes are TRBV18 and TRBJ2-6; TRBD1 matches 7 bases. With V trimmed by 3 bases and J by 1 base, 9 bases remained unmatched. Germline loops: CDR1 KGHSH, CDR2 LQKENI. The CDR3 consists of 18 residues. DNA for the CDR3: TGTGCCAGCTCACCCCCGGGGACAGATCCGTCTGGGGCCAACGTCCTGACTTTC. Translated: CASSPPGTDPSGANVLTF. The complete variable domain, with remaining parts taken from reference TRBV18 and TRBJ2-6, reads NAGVMQNPRHLVRRRGQEARLRCSPMKGHSHVYWYRQLPEEGLKFMVYLQKENIIDESGMPKERFSAEFPKEGPSILRIQQVVRGDSAAYFCASSPPGTDPSGANVLTFGAGSRLTVL.

This clonotype was seen a handful of times. The gene calls are TRBV20-1 and TRBJ2-5, with a possible D match to TRBD2 (7 bases). The germline V gene has CDR1 DFQATT and CDR2 SNEGSKA (reference sequence). Trimming shortened V by 2 bases and J by 4 bases, and 11 bases separated the two germline ends. The CDR3 totals 13 residues. CDR3 sequence (DNA): TGCAGTGCTAGACGAAGGGGGGGAGAGACCCAGTACTTC. Protein product: CSARRRGGETQYF.

The chain recombines TRBV7-4 with TRBJ2-7, with TRBD2 identical over 9 bases. The junction had 0 bases not matched to a gene; V was cut back by 4 bases and J by 5 bases. There are 12 residues in the CDR3. The germline gives CDR1 SGHVT, CDR2 SQSDAQ. The CDR3 DNA sequence: TGTGCCAGCAGCTCTAGCGGGAACGAGCAGTACTTC. Protein: CASSSSGNEQYF.

In this sample, this clonotype turned up many times. This chain joins TRBV24-1 and TRBJ2-6; D uncertain. CDR3 size: 16 residues. The V gene's germline CDR1 is KGHDR and CDR2 SFDVKD. Deletions cut 7 bases from V and 3 bases from J, with 15 bases between. The CDR3 sequence: CATREVVIGGANVLTF. In DNA, the CDR3 is TGTGCCACCAGAGAGGTCGTAATTGGTGGGGCCAACGTCCTGACTTTC.

In this sample, this clonotype turned up many times. The CDR3 DNA reads as TGTGCCAGCAGCACTCCTCCGGGACTAGCGGGGAGAGCCCAAGAGACCCAGTACTTC. This encodes CASSTPPGLAGRAQETQYF. The rearrangement links TRBV7-9 to TRBJ2-5; 13 nucleotides align to TRBD2. CDR1 SEHNR and CDR2 FQNEAQ come from the germline V gene (reference sequence). The V gene end was trimmed by 5 bases and the J gene end by 1 base; junction bases not matched to a gene: 13. This CDR3 has 19 residues.

This clonotype has a count of ten or more. V is TRBV11-3 and J is TRBJ1-6; D gene uncertain. With 0 bases removed from V and 9 bases from J, the gap between germline ends came to 12 bases. The CDR3 consists of 15 residues. CDR1 SGHNT and CDR2 YENEEA come from the germline V gene. The CDR3 nucleotides are TGTGCCAGCAGCTTAGATCGGCAGAGGATTTCACCCCTCCACTTT. Translating it yields CASSLDRQRISPLHF.